This is a list of T cell receptor beta chains from one sample in a study of T-cell memory formation after mild COVID-19. TCRdb fed the 5' RACE reads into MiXCR, producing one record per CDR3 protein. The data show around 340,000 distinct CDR3 sequences, approximately 13% seen once. The sequenced sample was PBMCs or a T cell subset sorted from them (not recorded which). The origin of the receptors is a man aged 18 to 29 who had mild COVID-19 (a few samples of this study predate the infection). Cell type and time point are not known. CDR3s include the opening cysteine and the closing phenylalanine or tryptophan. The D gene is left open where the match is weak. Clone size, where shown, is once, few, many, or a class for clones that have expanded.

TRBV7-2	few	TRBJ2-5	TRBD2	TGTGCCAGCAGCCCTGGGATAGCGGGGCCCCCACAAGAGACCCAGTACTTC	CASSPGIAGPPQETQYF
TRBV7-2	few	TRBJ2-1	.	TGTGCCAGCAGCTTAGGGCTGGGGGTAAGCTCCTACAATGAGCAGTTCTTC	CASSLGLGVSSYNEQFF
TRBV20-1	many	TRBJ2-5	.	TGCAGTGCCGATGGACTGTACCAAGAGACCCAGTACTTC	CSADGLYQETQYF
TRBV18	.	TRBJ2-1	TRBD2	TGTGCCAGCTCATCGGGACTAGGAAACAATGAGCAGTTCTTC	CASSSGLGNNEQFF
TRBV6-2/TRBV6-3	.	TRBJ2-2	.	TGTGCCAGCAGTTACTATCCTGGCCAGGGGATTGGCACCGGGGAGCTGTTTTTT	CASSYYPGQGIGTGELFF
TRBV25-1	.	TRBJ2-2	.	TGTGCCAGCACCGAGGGGGGGGTTTTGAACGGGGAGCTGTTTTTT	CASTEGGVLNGELFF
TRBV9	.	TRBJ2-5	.	TGTGCCAGCAGCGGACAATCGGAGACCCAGTACTTC	CASSGQSETQYF
TRBV11-2	.	TRBJ2-6	.	TGTGCCAGCTTGCACAGGCGCCCCTCTGGGGCCAACGTCCTGACTTTC	CASLHRRPSGANVLTF
TRBV7-2	few	TRBJ2-1	TRBD1	TGTGCCAGCAGAGCCGTACAGGGGCTGTACAATGAGCAGTTCTTC	CASRAVQGLYNEQFF
TRBV5-6	many	TRBJ2-7	.	TGTGCCAGCAGCTGGTGGACGTCCAGCTCCTACGAGCAGTACTTC	CASSWWTSSSYEQYF
TRBV7-8	few	TRBJ2-1	.	TGTGCCAGCAGCCCCAGGGGTACACTACCGGGCAATGAGCAGTTCTTC	CASSPRGTLPGNEQFF
TRBV9	.	TRBJ2-7	.	TGTGCCAGCAGCGTAGACGCAGGGAACACCTACGAGCAGTACTTC	CASSVDAGNTYEQYF
TRBV30	few	TRBJ1-5	TRBD1	TGTGCCTGGAGTGGGCAGGGGGAACAGCCCCAGCATTTT	CAWSGQGEQPQHF
TRBV7-9	few	TRBJ2-1	TRBD1	TGTGCCAGCAGCACCCGGACAGGGCGGCAGTTCTTC	CASSTRTGRQFF
TRBV25-1	.	TRBJ1-1	.	TGTGCCAGCAGTGAAAGATTGGGCGGACCGAACACTGAAGCTTTCTTT	CASSERLGGPNTEAFF
TRBV7-2	few	TRBJ1-2	.	TGTGCCAGCAGCTTAGCGCCTGATCGGGGGAATGGTGGCTACACCTTC	CASSLAPDRGNGGYTF
TRBV9	.	TRBJ2-2	.	TGTGCCAGCAGCGTACGGGGGGACAGGAACACCGGGGAGCTGTTTTTT	CASSVRGDRNTGELFF
TRBV10-2	.	TRBJ2-2	.	TGCGCCAGCAGACCAGGGGAAATGAACACCGGGGAGCTGTTTTTT	CASRPGEMNTGELFF
TRBV5-4	few	TRBJ2-2	.	TGTGCCAGCAGCCCGAAGTACAGGAACACCGGGGAGCTGTTTTTT	CASSPKYRNTGELFF
TRBV5-4	.	TRBJ1-3	.	TGTGCCAGCAGCCCCGACTGGGGAAACACCATATATTTT	CASSPDWGNTIYF
TRBV11-2	.	TRBJ2-1	TRBD2	TGTGCCAGCAGCCGGGGACTAGCGAAGAACAATGAGCAGTTCTTC	CASSRGLAKNNEQFF
TRBV11-2	few	TRBJ2-3	TRBD1	TGTGCCAGCAGCTTAGATCTAGGCAGGGGGCTTGATACGCAGTATTTT	CASSLDLGRGLDTQYF
TRBV20-1	many	TRBJ2-1	.	TGCAGTGCTAGAAACCCCCAAGGGGGAGTTAATGAGCAGTTCTTC	CSARNPQGGVNEQFF
TRBV7-3	few	TRBJ2-3	TRBD1	TGTGCCAGCAGCGTGACAGGGGGTTACCCCACAGATACGCAGTATTTT	CASSVTGGYPTDTQYF
TRBV5-1	.	TRBJ1-2	.	TGCGCCAGCAGCCTTCAGCCGATTCCTAACTATGGCTACACCTTC	CASSLQPIPNYGYTF
TRBV6-5	.	TRBJ2-7	.	TGTGCCAGCAGCCCGTCCCTTGCGGGTTACGAGCAGTACTTC	CASSPSLAGYEQYF
TRBV6-6	.	TRBJ1-2	TRBD1	TGTGCCAGCAGTGACACAGGGGGCGATTATGGCTACACCTTC	CASSDTGGDYGYTF
TRBV6-2/TRBV6-3	many	TRBJ2-7	TRBD2	TGTGCCAGCAGCCATCTAGCGGGGGCCTCCTACGAGCAGTACTTC	CASSHLAGASYEQYF
TRBV19	.	TRBJ2-1	.	TGTGCCAGTTCCCTCCGGGATTACCCCTTCAATGAGCAGTTCTTC	CASSLRDYPFNEQFF
TRBV29-1	.	TRBJ2-2	.	TGCAGCGTAACACGGGGGGCTAACACCGGGGAGCTGTTTTTT	CSVTRGANTGELFF
TRBV7-9	few	TRBJ2-1	.	TGTGCCAGCAGCCTACTCCACGATCGTGAGCAGTTCTTC	CASSLLHDREQFF
TRBV11-2	.	TRBJ2-2	.	TGTGCCAGCAGCTTAGCGGGAGTTCGACTACCCCGGGAGCTGTTTTTT	CASSLAGVRLPRELFF
TRBV28	many	TRBJ1-5	.	TGTGCCAGCAGTTTACACCCTCGGGTCTTCAATCAGCCCCAGCATTTT	CASSLHPRVFNQPQHF
TRBV5-1	few	TRBJ1-1	TRBD1	TGCGCCAGCAGTTTGGGACAGCCCTATGAAGCTTTCTTT	CASSLGQPYEAFF
TRBV7-9	many	TRBJ2-3	TRBD2	TGTGCCAGCAGCATCGGACTAGCGGGGGCAGATACGCAGTATTTT	CASSIGLAGADTQYF
TRBV7-6	few	TRBJ2-5	.	TGTGCCAGCAGCTTAGTCTCCTCAGGGGAGACCCAGTACTTC	CASSLVSSGETQYF
TRBV9	few	TRBJ2-3	.	TGTGCCAGCAGCGACAGAAACACAGATACGCAGTATTTT	CASSDRNTDTQYF
TRBV25-1	few	TRBJ2-7	.	TGTGCCAGCAGTGAGTCAGGGCAGTACGAGCAGTACTTC	CASSESGQYEQYF
TRBV24-1	few	TRBJ2-1	TRBD1	TGTGCCACCAGTGATTTTGCCTCAATTACAGGGGGAAGTGAGCAGTTCTTC	CATSDFASITGGSEQFF
TRBV3-1	.	TRBJ2-5	TRBD1	TGTGCCAGCAGCCATGGGACAGGGGGAATTGAGACCCAGTACTTC	CASSHGTGGIETQYF
TRBV15	.	TRBJ2-7	TRBD2	TGTGCCACCAGCAAGCGACTAGCGGGGGGCCCGAGCTCCTACGAGCAGTACTTC	CATSKRLAGGPSSYEQYF
TRBV7-8	few	TRBJ2-1	TRBD2	TGTGCCAGCAGCTTGCTGGCTGGCGGGGGGGCCGATGAGCAGTTCTTC	CASSLLAGGGADEQFF